Listed below are T cell receptor beta chains from one sample, sequenced in a study of T cell responses to AZD1222 COVID-19 vaccine. Clones were sequenced by immunoSEQ multiplex PCR, and TCRdb holds only the in-frame ones, with some missing. The sample lists some 100,000 clones, around 87% occurring once. The sequences come from peripheral blood, collected on day 0 of AZD1222 vaccination. The origin of the receptors is an adult in good health. Each CDR3 is given with its conserved first and last residue. Each record gives: D gene, V gene, J gene, CDR3 protein, CDR3 DNA. The D gene is left open where the match is weak.

d_gene: .
v_gene: TRBV3-1/TRBV3-2
j_gene: TRBJ2-1
CDR3aa: CASSQDLAGSNEQFF
CDR3nt: TGTGCCAGCAGCCAAGATCTAGCCGGCTCCAATGAGCAGTTCTTC

d_gene: TRBD1
v_gene: TRBV2
j_gene: TRBJ2-6
CDR3aa: CASSSGTGVVGANVLTF
CDR3nt: TGTGCCAGCAGCAGCGGGACAGGGGTTGTTGGGGCCAACGTCCTGACTTTC

d_gene: .
v_gene: TRBV9
j_gene: TRBJ1-3
CDR3aa: CASSVGSERGNTIYF
CDR3nt: TGTGCCAGCAGCGTAGGTTCGGAACGAGGAAACACCATATATTTT

d_gene: TRBD1
v_gene: TRBV28
j_gene: TRBJ1-1
CDR3aa: CASSLPQGRAEAFF
CDR3nt: TGTGCCAGCAGTTTACCACAGGGGAGGGCTGAAGCTTTCTTT

d_gene: TRBD2
v_gene: TRBV5-1
j_gene: TRBJ2-1
CDR3aa: CASSRLGVTSGFYNEQFF
CDR3nt: TGCGCCAGCAGCCGTTTAGGGGTAACTAGCGGGTTCTACAATGAGCAGTTCTTC

d_gene: .
v_gene: TRBV6-5
j_gene: TRBJ2-7
CDR3aa: CASSYYGHLGYEQYF
CDR3nt: TGTGCCAGCAGTTACTATGGACACCTGGGCTACGAGCAGTACTTC

d_gene: .
v_gene: TRBV6-5
j_gene: TRBJ1-5
CDR3aa: CASRSRDNQPQHF
CDR3nt: TGTGCCAGCAGGAGCAGGGACAATCAGCCCCAGCATTTT

d_gene: .
v_gene: TRBV10-3
j_gene: TRBJ2-7
CDR3aa: CATVKGVGYEQYF
CDR3nt: TGTGCCACCGTTAAGGGAGTTGGTTACGAGCAGTACTTC

d_gene: .
v_gene: TRBV3-1/TRBV3-2
j_gene: TRBJ2-2
CDR3aa: CASSQESHTGELFF
CDR3nt: TGTGCCAGCAGCCAAGAAAGTCACACCGGGGAGCTGTTTTTT

d_gene: TRBD2
v_gene: TRBV4-2
j_gene: TRBJ2-7
CDR3aa: CASSTQTSGDSYEQYF
CDR3nt: TGTGCCAGCAGCACCCAGACTAGCGGGGACTCCTACGAGCAGTACTTC

d_gene: .
v_gene: TRBV29-1
j_gene: TRBJ1-2
CDR3aa: CSVSGGWNYGYTF
CDR3nt: TGCAGCGTCTCGGGGGGTTGGAACTATGGCTACACCTTC